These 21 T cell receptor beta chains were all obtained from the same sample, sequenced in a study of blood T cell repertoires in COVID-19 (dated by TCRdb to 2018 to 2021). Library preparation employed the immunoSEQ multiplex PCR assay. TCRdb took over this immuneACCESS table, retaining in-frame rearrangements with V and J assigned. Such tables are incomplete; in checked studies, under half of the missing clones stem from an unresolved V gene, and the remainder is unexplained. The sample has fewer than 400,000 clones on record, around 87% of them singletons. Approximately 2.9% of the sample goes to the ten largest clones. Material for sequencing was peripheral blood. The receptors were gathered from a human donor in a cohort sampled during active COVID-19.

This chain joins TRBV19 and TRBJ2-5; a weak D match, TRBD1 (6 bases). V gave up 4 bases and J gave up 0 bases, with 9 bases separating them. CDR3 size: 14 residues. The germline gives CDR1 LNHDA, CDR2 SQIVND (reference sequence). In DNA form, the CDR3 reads TGTGCCAGTAGTAAAACAGGGAACCAAGAGACCCAGTACTTC. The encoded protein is CASSKTGNQETQYF.

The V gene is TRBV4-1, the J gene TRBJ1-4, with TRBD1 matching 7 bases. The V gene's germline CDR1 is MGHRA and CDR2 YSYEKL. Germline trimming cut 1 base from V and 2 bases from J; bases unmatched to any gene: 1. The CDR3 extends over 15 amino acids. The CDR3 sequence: CASSQVTGTNEKLFF. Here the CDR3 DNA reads TGCGCCAGCAGCCAAGTGACAGGGACTAATGAAAAACTGTTTTTT.

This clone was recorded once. The CDR3 nucleotides are TGTGCCAGTAGCCCCTTCCGACAGGCAAATAGCAATCAGCCCCAGCATTTT. Translation: CASSPFRQANSNQPQHF. V and J are TRBV19 and TRBJ1-5, with a tentative D call TRBD1 (6 bases). The CDR3 is made up of 17 amino acids. The germline gives CDR1 LNHDA, CDR2 SQIVND (reference sequence). The germline V and J ends were trimmed by 6 bases and 0 bases, with 18 bases remaining between them.

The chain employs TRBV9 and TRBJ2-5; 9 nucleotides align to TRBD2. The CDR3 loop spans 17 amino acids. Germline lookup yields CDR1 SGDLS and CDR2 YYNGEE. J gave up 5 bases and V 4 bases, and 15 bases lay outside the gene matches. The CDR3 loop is CASSPGAAGGPGETQYF. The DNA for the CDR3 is TGTGCCAGCAGCCCCGGTGCGGCGGGGGGGCCCGGTGAGACCCAGTACTTC. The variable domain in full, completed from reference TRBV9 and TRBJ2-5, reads DSGVTQTPKHLITATGQRVTLRCSPRSGDLSVYWYQQSLDQGLQFLIQYYNGEERAKGNILERFSAQQFPDLHSELNLSSLELGDSALYFCASSPGAAGGPGETQYFGPGTRLLVL.

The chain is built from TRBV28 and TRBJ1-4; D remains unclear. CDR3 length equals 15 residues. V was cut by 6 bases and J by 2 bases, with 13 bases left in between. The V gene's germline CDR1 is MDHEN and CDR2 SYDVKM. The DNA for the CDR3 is TGTGCCAGCAGGCCTCCGGGGAGGACTAATGAAAAACTGTTTTTT. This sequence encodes CASRPPGRTNEKLFF.

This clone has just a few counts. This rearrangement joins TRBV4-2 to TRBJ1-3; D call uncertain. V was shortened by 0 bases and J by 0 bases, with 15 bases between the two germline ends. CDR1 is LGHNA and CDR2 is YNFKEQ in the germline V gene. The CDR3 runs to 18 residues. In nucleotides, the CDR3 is TGTGCCAGCAGCCAAGACCCGGCGCGGGCCTACTCTGGAAACACCATATATTTT. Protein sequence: CASSQDPARAYSGNTIYF.

The CDR3 spells CASSLRIPGRSDPGNTIYF. The CDR3 DNA reads TGTGCCAGCAGCTTACGTATCCCAGGGAGGAGTGATCCTGGAAACACCATATATTTT. The rearrangement joins TRBV7-6 to TRBJ1-3; tentatively, D is TRBD1 (5 bases). Trimming took 2 bases from V and 2 from J, leaving 22 bases between them. Germline V CDR1 and CDR2: SGHVS, FNYEAQ. This CDR3 comprises 19 residues.

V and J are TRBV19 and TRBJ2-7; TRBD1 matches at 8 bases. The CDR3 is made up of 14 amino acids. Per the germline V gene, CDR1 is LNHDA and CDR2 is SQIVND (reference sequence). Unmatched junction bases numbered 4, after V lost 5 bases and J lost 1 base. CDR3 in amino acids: CASSSRTGSYEQYF. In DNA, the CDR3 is TGTGCCAGTAGTTCCAGGACAGGGTCCTACGAGCAGTACTTC.

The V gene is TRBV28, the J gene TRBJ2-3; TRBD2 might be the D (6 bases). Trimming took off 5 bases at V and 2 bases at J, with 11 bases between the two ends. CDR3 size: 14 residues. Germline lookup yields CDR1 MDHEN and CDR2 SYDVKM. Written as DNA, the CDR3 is TGTGCCAGCAGTCCGTGGGGGGACACAGATACGCAGTATTTT. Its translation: CASSPWGDTDTQYF.

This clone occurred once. CDR3: CASSQDHLVKFF. In DNA, the CDR3 is TGTGCCAGCAGCCAAGATCATCTAGTAAAGTTCTTC. The chain links TRBV3-1 (or the pseudogene TRBV3-2) to TRBJ2-1, with no clear D. The CDR3 loop spans 12 amino acids. The V gene's germline CDR1 is LGHDT and CDR2 YNNKEL (reference sequence). The V end lost 0 bases, the J end lost 14 bases, and 11 bases lay between the germline ends.

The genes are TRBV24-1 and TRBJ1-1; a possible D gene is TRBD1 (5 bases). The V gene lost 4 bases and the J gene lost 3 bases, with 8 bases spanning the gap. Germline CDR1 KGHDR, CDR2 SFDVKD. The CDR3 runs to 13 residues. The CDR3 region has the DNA TGTGCCACCAGTGAGGGGGGGGACACTGAAGCTTTCTTT. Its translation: CATSEGGDTEAFF.

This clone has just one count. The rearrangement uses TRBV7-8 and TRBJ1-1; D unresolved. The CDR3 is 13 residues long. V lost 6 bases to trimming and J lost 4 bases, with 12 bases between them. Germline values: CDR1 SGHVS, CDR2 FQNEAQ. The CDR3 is CASSRGRTTEAFF. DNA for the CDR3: TGTGCCAGCAGTCGAGGTAGAACCACTGAAGCTTTCTTT. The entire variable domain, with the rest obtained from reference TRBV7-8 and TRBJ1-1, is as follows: GAGVSQSPRYKVAKRGQDVALRCDPISGHVSLFWYQQALGQGPEFLTYFQNEAQLDKSGLPSDRFFAERPEGSVSTLKIQRTQQEDSAVYLCASSRGRTTEAFFGQGTRLTVV.

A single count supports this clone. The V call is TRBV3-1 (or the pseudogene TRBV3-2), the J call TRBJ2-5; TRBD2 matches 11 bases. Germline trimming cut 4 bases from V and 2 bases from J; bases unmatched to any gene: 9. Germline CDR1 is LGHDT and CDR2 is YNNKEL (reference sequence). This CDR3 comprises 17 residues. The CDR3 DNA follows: TGTGCCAGCAGCCCCGCCGGGACTAGCGGAATGCAAGAGACCCAGTACTTC. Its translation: CASSPAGTSGMQETQYF.

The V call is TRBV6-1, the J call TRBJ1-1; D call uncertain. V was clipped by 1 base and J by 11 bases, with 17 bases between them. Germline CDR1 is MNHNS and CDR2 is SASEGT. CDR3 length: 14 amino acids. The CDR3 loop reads CASSEEIEQYIAFF. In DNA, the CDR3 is TGTGCCAGCAGTGAAGAGATAGAACAGTATATTGCTTTCTTT.

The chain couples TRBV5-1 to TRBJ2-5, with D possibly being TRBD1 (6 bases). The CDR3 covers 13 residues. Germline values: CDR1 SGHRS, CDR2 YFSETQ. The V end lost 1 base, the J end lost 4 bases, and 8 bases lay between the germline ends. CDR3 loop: CASSLTGRETQYF. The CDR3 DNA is TGCGCCAGCAGCTTGACAGGGCGAGAGACCCAGTACTTC.

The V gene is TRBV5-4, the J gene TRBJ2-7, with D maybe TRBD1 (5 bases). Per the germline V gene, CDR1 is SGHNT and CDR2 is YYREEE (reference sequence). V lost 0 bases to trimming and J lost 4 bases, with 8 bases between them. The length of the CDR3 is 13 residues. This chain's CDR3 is CASSLAPGYEQYF. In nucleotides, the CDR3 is TGTGCCAGCAGCTTGGCCCCAGGGTACGAGCAGTACTTC.

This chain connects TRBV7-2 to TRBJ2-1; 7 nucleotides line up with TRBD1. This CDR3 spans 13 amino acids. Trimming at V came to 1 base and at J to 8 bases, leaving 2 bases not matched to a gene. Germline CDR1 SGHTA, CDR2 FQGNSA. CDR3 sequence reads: CASSLVGGDEQFF. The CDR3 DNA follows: TGTGCCAGCAGCTTAGTAGGGGGCGATGAGCAGTTCTTC.

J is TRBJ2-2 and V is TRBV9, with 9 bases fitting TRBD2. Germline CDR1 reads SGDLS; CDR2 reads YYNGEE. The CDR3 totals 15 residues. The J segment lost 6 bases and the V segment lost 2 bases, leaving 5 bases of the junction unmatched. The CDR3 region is CASSVLLAGPGELFF. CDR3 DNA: TGTGCCAGCAGCGTCCTACTAGCGGGCCCCGGGGAGCTGTTTTTT.

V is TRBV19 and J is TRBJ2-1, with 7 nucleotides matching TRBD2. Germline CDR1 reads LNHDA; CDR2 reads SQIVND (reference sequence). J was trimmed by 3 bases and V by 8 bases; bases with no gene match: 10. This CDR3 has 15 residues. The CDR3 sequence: CASSRSSGNYNEQFF. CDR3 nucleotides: TGTGCCAGTTCCCGCTCTAGCGGAAACTACAATGAGCAGTTCTTC.

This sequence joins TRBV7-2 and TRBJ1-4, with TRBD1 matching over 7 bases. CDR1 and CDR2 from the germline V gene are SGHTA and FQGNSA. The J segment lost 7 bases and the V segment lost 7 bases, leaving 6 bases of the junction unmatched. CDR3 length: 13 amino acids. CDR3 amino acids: CASNRGRSEKLFF. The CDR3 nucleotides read TGTGCCAGCAACAGGGGAAGGAGTGAAAAACTGTTTTTT.

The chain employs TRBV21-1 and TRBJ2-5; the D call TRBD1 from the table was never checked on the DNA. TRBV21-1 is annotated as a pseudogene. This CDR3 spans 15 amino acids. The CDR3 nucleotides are TGTGCCAGCAGCAACCTTACAGGGGGCGTAGAGACCCAGTACTTC. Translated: CASSNLTGGVETQYF.